Presented here are 5 T cell receptor beta chains from one specimen sequenced in a study of OX40 agonist ivuxolimab in advanced cancers. The protocol was immunoSEQ multiplex PCR, while the TCRdb copy is restricted to in-frame clones and leaves out a portion. The sample records tens of thousands of clones, 83% being singletons. Sequenced material: CD4+ or CD8+ T cells sorted from blood, taken in a trial of the OX40 agonist ivuxolimab. Receptors were obtained from an adult with an advanced solid tumor such as melanoma, head and neck, liver or kidney cancer.

Written as DNA, the CDR3 is TGTGCCACCTATTCCGGGACAGGTCCCCATGAGCAGTTCTTC. It encodes CATYSGTGPHEQFF. This chain joins TRBV15 and TRBJ2-1; 8 bases agree with TRBD1. The CDR3 runs to 14 residues. Germline loops: CDR1 LNHNV, CDR2 YYDKDF (reference sequence). V dropped 8 bases and J dropped 8; count of bases not matched to a gene: 11.

The V gene is TRBV7-8, the J gene TRBJ1-2; no definite D call. There are 13 residues in the CDR3. Trimming took 3 bases from V and 4 from J, leaving 9 bases between them. The germline V gene has CDR1 SGHVS and CDR2 FQNEAQ. The CDR3 sequence: CASSLGPIYGYTF. DNA for the CDR3: TGTGCCAGCAGCTTGGGCCCTATCTATGGCTACACCTTC.

The chain combines TRBV6-5 with TRBJ1-1; TRBD1 might be the D (5 bases). Trimming stripped 7 bases from V and 4 bases from J, with 19 bases between. CDR1 is MNHEY and CDR2 is SVGAGI in the germline V gene. The CDR3 consists of 15 residues. The CDR3 reads CASTQSGRATTEAFF. Here the CDR3 DNA reads TGTGCCAGCACCCAATCGGGCAGGGCGACCACTGAAGCTTTCTTT.

V and J are TRBV27 and TRBJ1-1; 9 nucleotides align to TRBD1. CDR3 length: 15 amino acids. The germline CDR1 and CDR2 sequences are MNHEY and SMNVEV (reference sequence). V gave up 9 bases and J gave up 6 bases; unmatched junction bases: 14. The chain's CDR3 is CASRQWGDRVPEAFF. In nucleotides, the CDR3 is TGTGCCAGTAGACAATGGGGGGACAGGGTGCCTGAAGCTTTCTTT.

This chain joins TRBV29-1 and TRBJ2-2; D may be TRBD2 (5 bases). The CDR3 length is 12 residues. Germline CDR1 is SQVTM and CDR2 is ANQGSEA. The V and J ends lost 7 bases and 3 bases respectively, with 9 bases between them. Here the CDR3 reads CSGTGDTGELFF. The CDR3 region has the DNA TGCAGCGGGACCGGGGACACCGGGGAGCTGTTTTTT.